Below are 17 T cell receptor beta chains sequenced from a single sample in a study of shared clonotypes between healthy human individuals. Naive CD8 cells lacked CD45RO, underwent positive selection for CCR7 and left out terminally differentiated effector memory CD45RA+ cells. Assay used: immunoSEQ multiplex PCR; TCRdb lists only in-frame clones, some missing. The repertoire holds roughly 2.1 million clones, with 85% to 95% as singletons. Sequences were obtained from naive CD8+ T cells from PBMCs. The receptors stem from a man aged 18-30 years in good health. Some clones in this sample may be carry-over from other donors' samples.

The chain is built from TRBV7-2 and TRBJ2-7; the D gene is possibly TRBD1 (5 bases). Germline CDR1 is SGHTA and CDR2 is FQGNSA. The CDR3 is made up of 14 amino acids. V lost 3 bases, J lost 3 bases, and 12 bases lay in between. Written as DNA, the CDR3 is TGTGCCAGCAGCTTTTATGGGGCCGGCTACGAGCAGTACTTC. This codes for CASSFYGAGYEQYF.

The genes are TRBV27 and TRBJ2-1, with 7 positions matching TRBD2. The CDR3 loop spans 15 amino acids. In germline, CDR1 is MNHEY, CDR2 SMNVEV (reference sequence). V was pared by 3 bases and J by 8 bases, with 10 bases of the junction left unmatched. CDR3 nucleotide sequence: TGTGCCAGCAGTTTTTCACTAGCGCTAAGGGATGAGCAGTTCTTC. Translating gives CASSFSLALRDEQFF.

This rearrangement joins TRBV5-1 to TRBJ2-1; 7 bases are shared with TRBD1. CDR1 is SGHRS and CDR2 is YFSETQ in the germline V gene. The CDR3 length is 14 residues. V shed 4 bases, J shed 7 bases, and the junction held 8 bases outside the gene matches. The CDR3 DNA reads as TGCGCCAGCAGCACGTGGACAGGAAATAATGAGCAGTTCTTC. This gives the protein CASSTWTGNNEQFF.

CDR3 amino acids: CASSLGSGLGELFF. CDR3 nucleotide sequence: TGTGCCAGCAGCTTAGGATCCGGCCTCGGGGAGCTGTTTTTT. This chain joins TRBV7-9 and TRBJ2-2; D ambiguous. The CDR3 is 14 residues long. V shed 1 base and J shed 7 bases, with 10 bases lying between them. Germline CDR1 reads SEHNR; CDR2 reads FQNEAQ (reference sequence). The variable domain in full, completed from reference TRBV7-9 and TRBJ2-2, reads DTGVSQNPRHKITKRGQNVTFRCDPISEHNRLYWYRQTLGQGPEFLTYFQNEAQLEKSRLLSDRFSAERPKGSFSTLEIQRTEQGDSAMYLCASSLGSGLGELFFGEGSRLTVL.

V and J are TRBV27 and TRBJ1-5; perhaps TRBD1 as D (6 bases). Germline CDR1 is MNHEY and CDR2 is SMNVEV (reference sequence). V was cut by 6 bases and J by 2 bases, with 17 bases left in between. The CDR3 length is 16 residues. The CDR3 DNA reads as TGTGCCAGCAGCTGGAGGGGGGTGTCGGGCAATCAGCCCCAGCATTTT. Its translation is CASSWRGVSGNQPQHF.

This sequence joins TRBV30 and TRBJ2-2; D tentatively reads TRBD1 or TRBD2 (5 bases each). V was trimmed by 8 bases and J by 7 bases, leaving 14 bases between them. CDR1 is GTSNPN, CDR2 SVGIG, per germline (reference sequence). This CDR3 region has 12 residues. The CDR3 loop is CAGDVFGGELFF. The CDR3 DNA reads TGTGCCGGGGACGTATTCGGCGGGGAGCTGTTTTTT.

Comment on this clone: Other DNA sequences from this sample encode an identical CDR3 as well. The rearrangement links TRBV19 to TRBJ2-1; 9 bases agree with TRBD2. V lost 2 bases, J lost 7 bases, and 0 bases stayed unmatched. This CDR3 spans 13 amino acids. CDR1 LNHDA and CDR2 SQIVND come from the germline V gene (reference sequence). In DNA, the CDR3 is TGTGCCAGTAGTATACTAGCGGGAAATGAGCAGTTCTTC. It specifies CASSILAGNEQFF.

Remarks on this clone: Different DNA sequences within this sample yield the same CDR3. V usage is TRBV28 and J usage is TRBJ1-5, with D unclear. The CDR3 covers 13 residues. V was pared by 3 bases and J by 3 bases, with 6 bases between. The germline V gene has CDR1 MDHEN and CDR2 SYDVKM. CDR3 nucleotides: TGTGCCAGCAGTTTGAGTGACAATCAGCCCCAGCATTTT. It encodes CASSLSDNQPQHF.

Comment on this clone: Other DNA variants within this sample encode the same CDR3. The CDR3 sequence is CASSLGLAGPYEQYF. CDR3 DNA sequence: TGTGCCAGCAGCTTAGGACTAGCGGGCCCCTACGAGCAGTACTTC. The chain combines TRBV5-6 with TRBJ2-7; 11 bases are shared with TRBD2. Unmatched junction bases numbered 3, after V lost 2 bases and J lost 2 bases. This CDR3 has 15 amino acids. Germline V gene lookup returns CDR1 SGHDT and CDR2 YYEEEE.

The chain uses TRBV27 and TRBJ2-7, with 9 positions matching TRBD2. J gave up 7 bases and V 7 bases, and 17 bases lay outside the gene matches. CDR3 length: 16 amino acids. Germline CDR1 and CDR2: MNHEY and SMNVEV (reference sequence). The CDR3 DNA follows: TGTGCCAGCACTCCAAGGTGGGCGGGAGGGTTGATGGAGCAGTACTTC. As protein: CASTPRWAGGLMEQYF.

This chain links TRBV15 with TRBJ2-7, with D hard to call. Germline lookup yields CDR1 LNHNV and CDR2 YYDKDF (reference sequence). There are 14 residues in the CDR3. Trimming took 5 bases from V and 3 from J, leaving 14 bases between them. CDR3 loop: CATSGVEHNYEQYF. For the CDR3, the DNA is TGTGCCACCAGCGGGGTAGAACACAACTACGAGCAGTACTTC.

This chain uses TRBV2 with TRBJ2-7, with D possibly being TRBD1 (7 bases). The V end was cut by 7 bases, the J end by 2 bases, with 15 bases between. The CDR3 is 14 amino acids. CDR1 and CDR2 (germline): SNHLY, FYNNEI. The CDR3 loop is CASMEGARTYEQYF. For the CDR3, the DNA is TGTGCCAGCATGGAGGGGGCAAGGACCTACGAGCAGTACTTC.

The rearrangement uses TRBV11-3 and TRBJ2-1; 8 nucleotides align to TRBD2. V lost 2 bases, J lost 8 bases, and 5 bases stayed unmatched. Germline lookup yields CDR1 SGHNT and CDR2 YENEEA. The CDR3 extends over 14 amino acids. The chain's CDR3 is CASSLMRGAHEQFF. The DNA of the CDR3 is TGTGCCAGCAGCTTAATGCGGGGGGCCCATGAGCAGTTCTTC.

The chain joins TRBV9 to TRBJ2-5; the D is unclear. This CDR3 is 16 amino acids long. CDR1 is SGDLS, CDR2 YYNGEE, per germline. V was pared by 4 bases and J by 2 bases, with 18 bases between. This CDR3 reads CASSLNGRRPQETQYF. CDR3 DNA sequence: TGTGCCAGCAGCCTAAACGGTCGCCGGCCGCAAGAGACCCAGTACTTC.

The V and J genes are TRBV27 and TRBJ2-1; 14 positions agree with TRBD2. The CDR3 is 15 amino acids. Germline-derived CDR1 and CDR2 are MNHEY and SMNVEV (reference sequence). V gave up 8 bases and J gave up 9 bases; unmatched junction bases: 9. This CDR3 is CASETSGGGSGEQFF. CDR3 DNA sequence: TGTGCCAGCGAGACTAGCGGGGGGGGCTCAGGTGAGCAGTTCTTC.

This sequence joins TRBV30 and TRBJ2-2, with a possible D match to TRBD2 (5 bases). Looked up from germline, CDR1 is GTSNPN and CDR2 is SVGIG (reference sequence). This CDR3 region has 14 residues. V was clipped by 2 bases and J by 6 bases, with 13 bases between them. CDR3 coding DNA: TGTGCCTGGAGTTACCAGAGGGATTCCGGGGAGCTGTTTTTT. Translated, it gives CAWSYQRDSGELFF.

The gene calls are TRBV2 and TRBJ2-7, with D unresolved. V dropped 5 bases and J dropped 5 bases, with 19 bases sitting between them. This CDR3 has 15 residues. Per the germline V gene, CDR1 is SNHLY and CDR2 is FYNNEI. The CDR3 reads CASSHPQEAPDEQYF. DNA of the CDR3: TGTGCCAGCAGTCATCCCCAAGAGGCCCCCGACGAGCAGTACTTC.